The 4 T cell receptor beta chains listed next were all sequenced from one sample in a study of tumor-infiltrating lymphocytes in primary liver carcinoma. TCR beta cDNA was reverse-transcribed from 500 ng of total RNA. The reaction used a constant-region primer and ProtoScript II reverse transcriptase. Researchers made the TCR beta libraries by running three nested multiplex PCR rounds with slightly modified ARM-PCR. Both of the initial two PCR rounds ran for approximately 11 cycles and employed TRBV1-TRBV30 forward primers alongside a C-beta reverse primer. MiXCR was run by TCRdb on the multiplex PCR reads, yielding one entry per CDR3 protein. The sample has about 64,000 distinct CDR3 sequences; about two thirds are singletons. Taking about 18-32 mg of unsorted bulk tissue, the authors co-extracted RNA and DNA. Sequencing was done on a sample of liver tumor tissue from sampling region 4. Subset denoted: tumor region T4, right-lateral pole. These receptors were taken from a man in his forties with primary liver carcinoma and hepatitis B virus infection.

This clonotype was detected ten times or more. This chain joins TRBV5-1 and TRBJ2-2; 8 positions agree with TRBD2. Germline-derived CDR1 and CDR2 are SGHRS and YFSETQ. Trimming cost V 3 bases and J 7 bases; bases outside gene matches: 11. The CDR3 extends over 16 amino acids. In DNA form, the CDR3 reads TGCGCCAGCAGCTACGATCGGAAACGGGAGGGCGGGGAGCTGTTTTTT. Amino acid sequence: CASSYDRKREGGELFF. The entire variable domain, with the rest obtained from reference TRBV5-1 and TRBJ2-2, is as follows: KAGVTQTPRYLIKTRGQQVTLSCSPISGHRSVSWYQQTPGQGLQFLFEYFSETQRNKGNFPGRFSGRQFSNSRSEMNVSTLELGDSALYLCASSYDRKREGGELFFGEGSRLTVL.

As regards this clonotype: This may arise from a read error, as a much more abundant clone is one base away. The CDR3: CGTGLIYGQYF. The DNA for the CDR3 is TGCGGAACGGGACTGATCTACGGGCAGTACTTC. The chain couples TRBV10-1 to TRBJ2-7, with a weak D call TRBD2 (6 bases). The V gene's germline CDR1 is WNHNN and CDR2 SYGVQD (reference sequence). The CDR3 is made up of 11 amino acids.

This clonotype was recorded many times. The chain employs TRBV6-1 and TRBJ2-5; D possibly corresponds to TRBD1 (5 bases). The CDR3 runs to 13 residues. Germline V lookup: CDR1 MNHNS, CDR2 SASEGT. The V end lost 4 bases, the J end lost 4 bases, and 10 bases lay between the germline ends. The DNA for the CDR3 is TGTGCCAGCAGTGTAAGGGGTGCAGAGACCCAGTACTTC. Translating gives CASSVRGAETQYF.

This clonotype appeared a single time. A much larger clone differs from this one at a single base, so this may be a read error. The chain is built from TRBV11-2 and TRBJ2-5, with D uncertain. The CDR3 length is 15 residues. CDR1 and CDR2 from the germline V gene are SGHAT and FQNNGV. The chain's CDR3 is CTSSPLTHYQETQYF. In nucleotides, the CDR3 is TGTACCAGTAGCCCCTTGACTCACTACCAAGAGACCCAGTACTTC.